The 29 T cell receptor beta chains presented below share a single source sample, sequenced in a study of shared clonotypes between healthy human individuals (TCRdb year 2020). The library was prepared using the immunoSEQ multiplex PCR assay. This is the immuneACCESS table as TCRdb keeps it, with only in-frame sequences that have V and J called. A part of the clones is gone; compared with another copy, unresolved V genes explain less than half, and the rest is unexplained. The sample has about 500,000 clones on record, roughly four fifths of them singletons. Around 12% of the sample lies in the top ten. Sequencing used PBMCs. The receptors shown here come from a woman between 40 and 55 years old in good health. Some clones in this sample may be carry-over from other donors' samples.

The DNA of the CDR3 is TGCGCCAGCAGAGGGGTCGGGAGGGCCAAGGGCGGGGAGCTGTTTTTT. This sequence encodes CASRGVGRAKGGELFF. The chain links TRBV4-1 to TRBJ2-2; 8 nucleotides match TRBD2. Looked up from germline, CDR1 is MGHRA and CDR2 is YSYEKL. V dropped 6 bases and J dropped 7; count of bases not matched to a gene: 13. CDR3 length: 16 amino acids.

The chain carries TRBV5-1 and TRBJ2-5; no firm D call. With 5 bases removed from V and 3 bases from J, the gap between germline ends came to 8 bases. Per germline, CDR1 SGHRS and CDR2 YFSETQ. The CDR3 sequence is 12 residues long. For the CDR3, the DNA is TGCGCCAGCAGGCAGGATAAAGAGACCCAGTACTTC. It translates to CASRQDKETQYF.

The chain carries TRBV6-5 and TRBJ2-7; no definite D call. V gave up 3 bases and J gave up 4 bases, with 10 bases separating them. This CDR3 spans 13 amino acids. From germline, CDR1 is MNHEY and CDR2 SVGAGI. The CDR3 bases are TGTGCCAGCAGTTATAGGTCGGGTTACGAGCAGTACTTC. Translating gives CASSYRSGYEQYF.

The CDR3 is CASSPLAVLSYNEQFF. CDR3 DNA: TGTGCCAGCTCACCACTCGCGGTACTATCCTACAATGAGCAGTTCTTC. The chain couples TRBV18 to TRBJ2-1, with D unresolved. Trimming removed 1 base from V and 1 base from J, with 11 bases in between. This CDR3 comprises 16 residues. Germline V gene sequence: CDR1 KGHSH, CDR2 LQKENI.

The V call is TRBV28, the J call TRBJ2-7, with 9 bases lining up with TRBD1. The V segment lost 3 bases and the J segment 3 bases; nucleotides outside the gene matches: 6. The CDR3 is 15 amino acids. From germline, CDR1 is MDHEN and CDR2 SYDVKM. The CDR3 is CASSLAGTGIYEQYF. The CDR3 nucleotides read TGTGCCAGCAGTTTGGCCGGGACAGGGATCTACGAGCAGTACTTC.

CDR3 residues: CATSPGHYGYTF. In nucleotides, the CDR3 is TGTGCCACCTCCCCGGGCCACTATGGCTACACCTTC. The V and J genes are TRBV6-5 and TRBJ1-2; D gene ambiguous. This CDR3 is built from 12 residues. Per the germline V gene, CDR1 is MNHEY and CDR2 is SVGAGI. V shed 10 bases and J shed 3 bases, with 12 bases lying between them.

The J gene is TRBJ2-7, the V gene TRBV7-3; TRBD1 is a possible D gene (6 bases). Germline assignment: CDR1 SGHTA and CDR2 FQGTGA. This CDR3 contains 13 residues. V was pared by 5 bases and J by 1 base, with 9 bases between. The CDR3 nucleotides are TGTGCCAGCAGCCCGGGACAATCCTACGAGCAGTACTTC. It is translated as CASSPGQSYEQYF.

This chain joins TRBV27 and TRBJ2-7, with a tentative D call TRBD1 (6 bases). The germline V and J ends were trimmed by 3 bases and 3 bases, with 12 bases remaining between them. This CDR3 has 14 residues. Germline V gene sequence: CDR1 MNHEY, CDR2 SMNVEV (reference sequence). CDR3 in amino acids: CASSFGDKVYEQYF. As DNA, the CDR3 is TGTGCCAGCAGTTTTGGGGACAAGGTCTACGAGCAGTACTTC.

The chain employs TRBV28 and TRBJ2-7; no clear D. The CDR3 is 13 residues long. From germline, CDR1 is MDHEN and CDR2 SYDVKM. The V and J ends lost 9 bases and 2 bases respectively, with 14 bases between them. The CDR3 DNA reads as TGTGCCAGTGTACGGACCACACCCTACGAGCAGTACTTC. Amino acids: CASVRTTPYEQYF.

This clone was counted a single time. This chain joins TRBV4-1 and TRBJ2-2, with 7 bases that match TRBD2. J lost 8 bases, V lost 4 bases, and 10 bases had no gene match. This CDR3 contains 15 residues. Germline V gene data show CDR1 as MGHRA and CDR2 as YSYEKL. CDR3 loop: CASSRGGLSKGELFF. CDR3 sequence (DNA): TGCGCCAGCAGCCGCGGGGGACTCAGTAAGGGGGAGCTGTTTTTT.

J is TRBJ1-5 and V is TRBV19; 7 bases fit TRBD1. The CDR3 spans 14 residues. Looked up from germline, CDR1 is LNHDA and CDR2 is SQIVND (reference sequence). V lost 5 bases, J lost 7 bases, and 8 bases stayed unmatched. CDR3 nucleotides: TGTGCCAGTAGTCTGCAGGGAGGGGGCCAGCCCCAGCATTTT. Its protein product is CASSLQGGGQPQHF.

V and J are TRBV5-1 and TRBJ1-5, with 10 bases fitting TRBD1. The germline CDR1 and CDR2 sequences are SGHRS and YFSETQ. V dropped 4 bases and J dropped 7; count of bases not matched to a gene: 5. The CDR3 runs to 14 residues. The CDR3 sequence is CASSPGQGEQPQHF. CDR3 coding DNA: TGCGCCAGCAGCCCTGGACAGGGGGAACAGCCCCAGCATTTT.

The chain is built from TRBV25-1 and TRBJ2-7; 9 bases map to TRBD1. J was trimmed by 5 bases and V by 7 bases; bases with no gene match: 6. Germline V gene sequence: CDR1 MGHDK, CDR2 SYGVNS. The CDR3 extends over 13 amino acids. The CDR3 sequence is CASTDRGSHEQYF. CDR3 nucleotides: TGTGCCAGCACGGACAGGGGAAGCCACGAGCAGTACTTC.

The chain employs TRBV9 and TRBJ2-7, with unresolved D. V was trimmed by 0 bases and J by 1 base, leaving 11 bases between them. The CDR3 consists of 15 residues. CDR1 is SGDLS and CDR2 is YYNGEE in the germline V gene. As DNA, the CDR3 is TGTGCCAGCAGCGTAGGCGCACGCCAATCCTACGAGCAGTACTTC. Protein: CASSVGARQSYEQYF.

The V call is TRBV18, the J call TRBJ2-1, with D possibly matching TRBD2 (5 bases). Per germline, CDR1 KGHSH and CDR2 LQKENI. The CDR3 totals 15 residues. V was clipped by 8 bases and J by 0 bases, with 14 bases between them. In DNA form, the CDR3 reads TGTGCCAGCCAAGAATCCGGGGTCTCCTACAATGAGCAGTTCTTC. Amino acid sequence: CASQESGVSYNEQFF.

Points on this clone: One end of the junction varies from germline; a read error may be responsible. Other DNA sequences in this sample translate to the same CDR3. The J gene is TRBJ1-1, the V gene TRBV7-3; D is unresolved. Germline lookup yields CDR1 SGHTA and CDR2 FQGTGA. This CDR3 contains 13 residues. In DNA form, the CDR3 reads TGTGCCAGCAGCCTAACTCCGAACACTGAAGCTTTCTTT. Translation gives CASSLTPNTEAFF.

Points on this clone: A far more abundant clone sits one base away, making this likely a read error. This chain joins TRBV28 and TRBJ2-1; D is unresolved. This CDR3 spans 11 amino acids. The germline V and J ends were trimmed by 4 bases and 2 bases, with 0 bases remaining between them. Per the germline V gene, CDR1 is MDHEN and CDR2 is SYDVKM. The CDR3 DNA is TGTGCCAGCAGTTCCTACAATGAGCAGTTCTTC. Translating it yields CASSSYNEQFF.

In its sample, this clone was seen a few times. The rearrangement uses TRBV11-2 and TRBJ2-5; TRBD2 matches 12 bases. Trimming took 4 bases from V and 4 from J; bases not matched to a gene: 7. This CDR3 region has 16 residues. Germline-derived CDR1 and CDR2 are SGHAT and FQNNGV. CDR3 residues: CASSSGLAGSLETQYF. The CDR3 nucleotides read TGTGCCAGCAGCTCCGGACTAGCGGGATCCCTAGAGACCCAGTACTTC.

The V gene is TRBV7-3, the J gene TRBJ2-1, with 8 positions matching TRBD2. This CDR3 spans 15 amino acids. Per the germline V gene, CDR1 is SGHTA and CDR2 is FQGTGA. Trimming at V came to 2 bases and at J to 6 bases, leaving 6 bases not matched to a gene. In nucleotides, the CDR3 is TGTGCCAGCAGCTTACGCCTAGCGGGCATCAATGAGCAGTTCTTC. It codes for CASSLRLAGINEQFF.

The table lists this clone with a few counts. The rearrangement uses TRBV15 and TRBJ1-1; D call uncertain. The CDR3 spans 11 residues. The germline V gene encodes CDR1 LNHNV and CDR2 YYDKDF (reference sequence). Trimming left V 11 bases short and J 3 bases short, with 10 bases between. CDR3 DNA: TGTGCCGCCAACAGAGACACTGAAGCTTTCTTT. It is translated as CAANRDTEAFF.

V gene TRBV30 combines with J gene TRBJ2-5; no firm D call. Germline CDR1 is GTSNPN and CDR2 is SVGIG (reference sequence). This CDR3 has 12 amino acids. The germline V and J ends were trimmed by 4 bases and 4 bases, with 10 bases remaining between them. CDR3 coding DNA: TGTGCCTGGAATCGAGTGCCAGAGACCCAGTACTTC. It specifies CAWNRVPETQYF.

This clone occurred many times. This specimen includes other DNA sequences encoding the same CDR3. This sequence joins TRBV7-9 and TRBJ1-2; D unclear. This CDR3 is 14 amino acids long. Germline CDR1 and CDR2: SEHNR and FQNEAQ (reference sequence). Trimming took off 1 base at V and 0 bases at J, with 6 bases between the two ends. The CDR3 reads CASSLGAANYGYTF. The CDR3 nucleotides read TGTGCCAGCAGCTTAGGGGCAGCTAACTATGGCTACACCTTC.

Concerning this clone: This could be a read error, since a much larger clone is one nucleotide away. The chain carries TRBV29-1 and TRBJ2-7; 10 nucleotides line up with TRBD2. Germline CDR1 SQVTM, CDR2 ANQGSEA. This CDR3 is 16 amino acids long. The CDR3 here is CSVEGLAGADPDERYF. CDR3 in DNA: TGCAGCGTTGAAGGGCTAGCGGGAGCGGACCCGGACGAGCGGTACTTC.

This chain links TRBV5-6 with TRBJ1-1; unclear D gene. The V gene lost 4 bases and the J gene lost 4 bases, with 17 bases spanning the gap. The CDR3 totals 15 residues. Germline V gives CDR1 SGHDT, CDR2 YYEEEE. The CDR3 reads CASSPGPGRGTEAFF. The CDR3 DNA reads as TGTGCCAGCAGCCCGGGTCCGGGTCGTGGCACTGAAGCTTTCTTT.

The chain carries TRBV7-9 and TRBJ1-6; 7 positions match TRBD1. Trimming cost V 1 base and J 10 bases; bases outside gene matches: 10. CDR3 length: 16 amino acids. Germline values: CDR1 SEHNR, CDR2 FQNEAQ (reference sequence). The CDR3 DNA sequence: TGTGCCAGCAGCTTAGTTGTATCAGGGGGAGGATCACCCCTCCACTTT. Translating it yields CASSLVVSGGGSPLHF.

As concerns this clone: This sample also contains other DNA sequences that code for the same CDR3. This chain's CDR3 is CASSSGRAGGQDTQYF. In DNA form, the CDR3 reads TGCGCCAGCAGCTCGGGCCGCGCGGGAGGGCAAGATACGCAGTATTTT. The rearrangement uses TRBV5-1 and TRBJ2-3; 9 bases map to TRBD2. CDR1 is SGHRS, CDR2 YFSETQ, per germline. V trimming: 3 bases; J trimming: 5 bases; junction bases outside the gene matches: 10. The CDR3 runs 16 residues.

This clone showed up many times. The rearrangement uses TRBV18 and TRBJ2-4, with D perhaps assigned TRBD1 or TRBD2 (5 bases each). The germline V and J ends were trimmed by 3 bases and 4 bases, with 10 bases remaining between them. The length of the CDR3 is 14 residues. Germline CDR1 reads KGHSH; CDR2 reads LQKENI. The CDR3: CASSPRDEKNIQYF. DNA for the CDR3: TGTGCCAGCTCACCTCGGGACGAAAAAAACATTCAGTACTTC.

J is TRBJ2-3 and V is TRBV18; the D is unclear. V was pared by 4 bases and J by 4 bases, with 9 bases between. CDR1 is KGHSH and CDR2 is LQKENI in the germline V gene. The CDR3 has 13 amino acids. The CDR3 region has the DNA TGTGCCAGCTCACTCGGTCCCGCAGATACGCAGTATTTT. Translation: CASSLGPADTQYF. Variable domain in full (rest from reference TRBV18 and TRBJ2-3): NAGVMQNPRHLVRRRGQEARLRCSPMKGHSHVYWYRQLPEEGLKFMVYLQKENIIDESGMPKERFSAEFPKEGPSILRIQQVVRGDSAAYFCASSLGPADTQYFGPGTRLTVL.

The V call is TRBV4-1, the J call TRBJ1-5, with D unresolved. The CDR3 runs 15 residues. Germline assignment: CDR1 MGHRA and CDR2 YSYEKL. V dropped 1 base and J dropped 2 bases, with 9 bases sitting between them. The CDR3 is CASSQGVSGNQPQHF. In DNA form, the CDR3 reads TGCGCCAGCAGCCAAGGGGTCTCTGGCAATCAGCCCCAGCATTTT.